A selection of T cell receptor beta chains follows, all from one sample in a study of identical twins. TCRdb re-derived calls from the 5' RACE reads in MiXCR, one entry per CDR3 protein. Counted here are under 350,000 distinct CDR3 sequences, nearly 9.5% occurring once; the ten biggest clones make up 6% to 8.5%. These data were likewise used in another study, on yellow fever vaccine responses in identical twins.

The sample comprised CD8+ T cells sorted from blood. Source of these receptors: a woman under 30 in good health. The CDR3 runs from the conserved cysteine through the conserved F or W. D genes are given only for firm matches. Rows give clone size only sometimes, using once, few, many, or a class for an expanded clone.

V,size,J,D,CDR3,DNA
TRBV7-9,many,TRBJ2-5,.,CASSPSWGETQYF,TGTGCCAGCAGCCCCTCCTGGGGTGAGACCCAGTACTTC
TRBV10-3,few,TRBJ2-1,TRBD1,CAISDPTGEEISYNEQFF,TGTGCCATCAGTGACCCGACAGGGGAGGAAATCTCCTACAATGAGCAGTTCTTC
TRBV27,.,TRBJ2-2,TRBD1,CASTTWEQGGVAGELFF,TGTGCCAGCACTACCTGGGAACAGGGGGGAGTGGCCGGGGAGCTGTTTTTT
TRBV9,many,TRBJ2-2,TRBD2,CASSSKGSGSSTGELFF,TGTGCCAGCAGCTCGAAAGGGAGCGGGAGCAGCACCGGGGAGCTGTTTTTT
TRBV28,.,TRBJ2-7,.,CASSLWKKEQYF,TGTGCCAGCAGTTTGTGGAAGAAAGAGCAGTACTTC
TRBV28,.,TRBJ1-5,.,CASSKGGVRNQPQHF,TGTGCCAGCAGCAAAGGGGGGGTACGCAATCAGCCCCAGCATTTT
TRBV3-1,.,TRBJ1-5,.,CASSQDRGKGQPQHF,TGTGCCAGCAGCCAAGATAGGGGAAAGGGTCAGCCCCAGCATTTT
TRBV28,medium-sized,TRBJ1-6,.,CASSPERDGYNSPLHF,TGTGCCAGCAGTCCAGAAAGGGACGGCTATAATTCACCCCTCCACTTT
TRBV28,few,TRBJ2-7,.,CASSFKFREQYF,TGTGCCAGCAGTTTTAAGTTTCGTGAGCAGTACTTC
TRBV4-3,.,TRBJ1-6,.,CASSQGAANSPLHF,TGCGCCAGCAGCCAAGGAGCAGCGAATTCACCCCTCCACTTT
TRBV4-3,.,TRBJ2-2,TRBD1,CASSPRTGEPGDLFF,TGCGCCAGCAGCCCCCGGACAGGGGAGCCCGGGGACCTGTTTTTT
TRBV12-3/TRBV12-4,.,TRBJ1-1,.,CASSFQATTEAFF,TGTGCCAGCAGTTTTCAGGCGACCACTGAAGCTTTCTTT
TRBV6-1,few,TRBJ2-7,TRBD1,CASTNSWSQGAYEQYF,TGTGCCAGCACCAACTCCTGGTCCCAGGGGGCCTACGAGCAGTACTTC
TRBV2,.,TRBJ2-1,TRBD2,CASSETGGAYNEQFF,TGTGCCAGCAGTGAAACCGGGGGGGCCTACAATGAGCAGTTCTTC
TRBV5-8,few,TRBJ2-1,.,CASSLVQGFYNEQFF,TGTGCCAGCAGCTTGGTGCAGGGATTCTACAATGAGCAGTTCTTC
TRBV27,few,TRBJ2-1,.,CASRESVGRQFF,TGTGCCAGCCGGGAGTCGGTGGGCCGTCAGTTCTTC
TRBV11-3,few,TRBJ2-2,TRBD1,CASSSRDRGAGELFF,TGTGCCAGCAGCTCCCGGGACAGGGGCGCCGGGGAGCTGTTTTTT
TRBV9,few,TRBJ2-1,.,CASSAPRDNEQFF,TGTGCCAGCAGCGCACCCCGGGACAATGAGCAGTTCTTC
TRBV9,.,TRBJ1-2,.,CASALGGSDGYTF,TGTGCCAGCGCATTAGGGGGGTCGGATGGCTACACCTTC
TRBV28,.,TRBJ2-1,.,CASSYGLGEQFF,TGTGCCAGCAGTTACGGTTTAGGCGAGCAGTTCTTC
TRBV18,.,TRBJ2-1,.,CASSPVPPSSYNEQFF,TGTGCCAGCTCACCAGTCCCCCCCTCTTCCTACAATGAGCAGTTCTTC
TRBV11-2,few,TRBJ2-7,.,CASSLFPNKSSYEQYF,TGTGCCAGCAGCTTATTTCCGAACAAGAGCTCCTACGAGCAGTACTTC
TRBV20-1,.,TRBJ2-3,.,CSALPNRENTDTQYF,TGCAGTGCTCTACCCAACAGGGAAAACACAGATACGCAGTATTTT
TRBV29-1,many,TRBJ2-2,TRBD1,CSVKQGIGELFF,TGCAGCGTTAAACAGGGGATCGGGGAGCTGTTTTTT
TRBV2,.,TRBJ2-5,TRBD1,CASSERDREETQYF,TGTGCCAGCAGTGAAAGGGACAGGGAGGAGACCCAGTACTTC
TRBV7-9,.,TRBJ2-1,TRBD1,CASSFPWTGDYNEQFF,TGTGCCAGCAGCTTCCCTTGGACAGGGGACTACAATGAGCAGTTCTTC
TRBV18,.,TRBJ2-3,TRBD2,CASSPPSGSTPTDTQYF,TGTGCCAGCTCACCGCCTAGCGGGAGTACCCCCACAGATACGCAGTATTTT
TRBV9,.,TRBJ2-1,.,CASSVGQWGDEQFF,TGTGCCAGCAGCGTAGGACAGTGGGGAGATGAGCAGTTCTTC
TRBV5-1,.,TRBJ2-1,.,CASQGLSYNEQFF,TGCGCCAGCCAGGGGTTATCCTACAATGAGCAGTTCTTC
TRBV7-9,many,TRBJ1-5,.,CASSLDQPQHF,TGTGCCAGCAGCTTAGATCAGCCCCAGCATTTT
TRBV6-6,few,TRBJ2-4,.,CASLNRDIQYF,TGTGCCAGTCTGAACAGAGACATTCAGTACTTC
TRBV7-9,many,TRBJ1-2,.,CASSPPSGLIYGYTF,TGTGCCAGCAGCCCTCCATCGGGATTGATATATGGCTACACCTTC
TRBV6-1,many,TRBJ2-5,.,CASSPIRGAPETQYF,TGTGCCAGCAGCCCTATCAGGGGTGCCCCAGAGACCCAGTACTTC
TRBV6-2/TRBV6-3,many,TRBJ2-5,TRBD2,CASSRLAEPTGETQYF,TGTGCCAGCAGTCGACTAGCGGAGCCCACTGGGGAGACCCAGTACTTC
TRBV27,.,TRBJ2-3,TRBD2,CASSILAGVTDTQYF,TGTGCCAGCAGTATATTAGCGGGGGTCACAGATACGCAGTATTTT
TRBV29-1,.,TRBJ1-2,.,CSVRPNYGYTF,TGCAGCGTTCGGCCCAACTATGGCTACACCTTC
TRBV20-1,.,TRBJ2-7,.,CSAWDSTDSYEQYF,TGCAGTGCTTGGGACTCAACCGACTCCTACGAGCAGTACTTC
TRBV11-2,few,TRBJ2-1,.,CASSHGGDEQFF,TGTGCCAGCAGCCATGGAGGGGATGAGCAGTTCTTC
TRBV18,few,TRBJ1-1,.,CASSPRTEEAFF,TGTGCCAGCTCACCCCGGACAGAGGAAGCTTTCTTT
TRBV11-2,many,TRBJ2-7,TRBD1,CASSLDPDRGPYEQYF,TGTGCCAGCAGCTTAGATCCGGACAGGGGGCCCTACGAGCAGTACTTC
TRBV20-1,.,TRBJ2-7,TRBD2,CSARDWTSGSYEQYF,TGCAGTGCTAGAGATTGGACTAGCGGGTCCTACGAGCAGTACTTC
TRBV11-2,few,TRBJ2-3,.,CASSRSSGQNTDTQYF,TGTGCCAGCAGCCGAAGTTCGGGACAAAACACAGATACGCAGTATTTT
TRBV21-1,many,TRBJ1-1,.,CASSTWGVETEAFF,TGTGCCAGCAGCACCTGGGGGGTAGAGACTGAAGCTTTCTTT
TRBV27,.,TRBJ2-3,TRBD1,CASSSGTGSSTDTQYF,TGTGCCAGCAGTTCCGGGACAGGGAGTAGCACAGATACGCAGTATTTT
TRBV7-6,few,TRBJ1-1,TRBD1,CASSLGPGQGEAFF,TGTGCCAGCAGCTTAGGTCCGGGACAGGGAGAAGCTTTCTTT
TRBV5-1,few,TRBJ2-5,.,CASSFLTSQETQYF,TGCGCCAGCAGCTTTTTGACTAGCCAAGAGACCCAGTACTTC
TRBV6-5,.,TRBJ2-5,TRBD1,CASSYPGQGETQYF,TGTGCCAGCAGTTACCCGGGACAGGGAGAGACCCAGTACTTC
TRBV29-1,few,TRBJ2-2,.,CSAQGQSTNTGELFF,TGCAGCGCCCAGGGTCAGTCCACGAACACCGGGGAGCTGTTTTTT
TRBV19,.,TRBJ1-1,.,CASSIGLKAFF,TGTGCCAGTAGTATAGGACTTAAAGCTTTCTTT
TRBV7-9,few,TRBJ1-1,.,CATPQVWDMNTEAFF,TGTGCCACCCCGCAAGTGTGGGACATGAACACTGAAGCTTTCTTT
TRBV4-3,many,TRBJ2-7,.,CASSQDWRGLTAYEQYF,TGCGCCAGCAGCCAAGATTGGCGGGGGCTGACGGCCTACGAGCAGTACTTC
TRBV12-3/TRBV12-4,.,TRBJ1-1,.,CASSLFLMPEVGEAFF,TGTGCCAGCAGTTTGTTCCTTATGCCGGAGGTCGGTGAAGCTTTCTTT
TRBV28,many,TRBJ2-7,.,CASRRERGSYEQYF,TGTGCCAGCCGACGTGAACGGGGGTCCTACGAGCAGTACTTC
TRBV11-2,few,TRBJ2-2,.,CASSPGGAGELFF,TGTGCCAGCAGCCCGGGTGGGGCCGGGGAGCTGTTTTTT
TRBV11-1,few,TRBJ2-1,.,CASSFRSLQSPPGYNEQFF,TGTGCCAGCAGCTTTCGTAGCTTACAATCCCCCCCGGGGTACAATGAGCAGTTCTTC